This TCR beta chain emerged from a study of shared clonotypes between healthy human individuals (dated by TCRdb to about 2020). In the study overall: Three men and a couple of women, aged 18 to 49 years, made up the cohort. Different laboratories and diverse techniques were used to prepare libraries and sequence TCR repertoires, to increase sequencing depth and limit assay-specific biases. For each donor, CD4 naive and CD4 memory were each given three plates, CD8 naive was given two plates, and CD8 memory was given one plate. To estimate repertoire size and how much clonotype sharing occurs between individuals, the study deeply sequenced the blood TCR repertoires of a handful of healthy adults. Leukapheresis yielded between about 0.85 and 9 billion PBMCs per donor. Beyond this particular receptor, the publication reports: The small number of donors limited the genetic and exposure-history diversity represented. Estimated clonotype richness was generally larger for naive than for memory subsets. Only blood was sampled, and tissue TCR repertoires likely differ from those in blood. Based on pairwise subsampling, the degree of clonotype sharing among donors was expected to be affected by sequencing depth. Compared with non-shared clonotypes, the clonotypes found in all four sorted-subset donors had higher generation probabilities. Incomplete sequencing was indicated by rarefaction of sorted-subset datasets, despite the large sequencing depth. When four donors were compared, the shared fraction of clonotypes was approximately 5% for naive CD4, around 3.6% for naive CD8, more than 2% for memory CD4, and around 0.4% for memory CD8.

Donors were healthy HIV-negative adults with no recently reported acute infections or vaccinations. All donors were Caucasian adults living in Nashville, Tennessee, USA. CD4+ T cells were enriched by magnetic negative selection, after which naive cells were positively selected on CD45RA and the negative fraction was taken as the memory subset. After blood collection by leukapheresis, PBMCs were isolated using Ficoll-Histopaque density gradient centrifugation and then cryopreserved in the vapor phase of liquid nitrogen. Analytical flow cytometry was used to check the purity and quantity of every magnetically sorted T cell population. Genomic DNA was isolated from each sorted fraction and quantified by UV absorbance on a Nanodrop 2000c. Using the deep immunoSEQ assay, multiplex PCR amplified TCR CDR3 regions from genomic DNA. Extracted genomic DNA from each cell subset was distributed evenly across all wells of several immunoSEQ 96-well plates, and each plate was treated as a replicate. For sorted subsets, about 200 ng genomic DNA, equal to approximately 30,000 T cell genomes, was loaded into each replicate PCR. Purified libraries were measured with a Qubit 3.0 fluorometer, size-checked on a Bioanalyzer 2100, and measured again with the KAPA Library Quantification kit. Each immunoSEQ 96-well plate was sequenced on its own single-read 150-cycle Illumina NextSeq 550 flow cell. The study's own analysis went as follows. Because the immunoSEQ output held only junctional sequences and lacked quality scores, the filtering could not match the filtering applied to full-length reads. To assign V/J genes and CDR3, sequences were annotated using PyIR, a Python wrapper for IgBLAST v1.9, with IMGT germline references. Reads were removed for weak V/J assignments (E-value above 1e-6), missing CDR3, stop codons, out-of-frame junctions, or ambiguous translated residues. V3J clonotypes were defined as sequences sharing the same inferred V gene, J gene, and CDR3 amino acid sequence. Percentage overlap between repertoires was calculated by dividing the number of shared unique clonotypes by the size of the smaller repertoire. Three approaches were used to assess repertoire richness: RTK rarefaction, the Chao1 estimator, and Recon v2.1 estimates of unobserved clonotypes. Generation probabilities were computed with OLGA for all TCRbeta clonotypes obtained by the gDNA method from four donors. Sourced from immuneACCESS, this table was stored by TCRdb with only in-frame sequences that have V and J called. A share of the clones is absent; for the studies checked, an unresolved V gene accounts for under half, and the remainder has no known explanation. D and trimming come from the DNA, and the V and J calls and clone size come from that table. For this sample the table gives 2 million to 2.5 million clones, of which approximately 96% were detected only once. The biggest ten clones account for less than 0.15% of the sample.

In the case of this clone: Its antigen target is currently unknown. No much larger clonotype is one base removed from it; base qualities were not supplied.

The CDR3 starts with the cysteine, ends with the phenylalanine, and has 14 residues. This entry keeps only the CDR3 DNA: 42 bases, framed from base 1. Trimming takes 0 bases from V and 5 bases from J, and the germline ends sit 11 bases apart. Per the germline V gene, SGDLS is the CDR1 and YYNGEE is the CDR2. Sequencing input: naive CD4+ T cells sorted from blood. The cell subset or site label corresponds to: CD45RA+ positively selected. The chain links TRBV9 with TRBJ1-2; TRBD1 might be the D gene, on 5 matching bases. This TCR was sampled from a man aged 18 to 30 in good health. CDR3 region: CASSVAQGVYGYTF. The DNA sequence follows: TGTGCCAGCAGCGTAGCCCAGGGAGTATATGGCTACACCTTC.